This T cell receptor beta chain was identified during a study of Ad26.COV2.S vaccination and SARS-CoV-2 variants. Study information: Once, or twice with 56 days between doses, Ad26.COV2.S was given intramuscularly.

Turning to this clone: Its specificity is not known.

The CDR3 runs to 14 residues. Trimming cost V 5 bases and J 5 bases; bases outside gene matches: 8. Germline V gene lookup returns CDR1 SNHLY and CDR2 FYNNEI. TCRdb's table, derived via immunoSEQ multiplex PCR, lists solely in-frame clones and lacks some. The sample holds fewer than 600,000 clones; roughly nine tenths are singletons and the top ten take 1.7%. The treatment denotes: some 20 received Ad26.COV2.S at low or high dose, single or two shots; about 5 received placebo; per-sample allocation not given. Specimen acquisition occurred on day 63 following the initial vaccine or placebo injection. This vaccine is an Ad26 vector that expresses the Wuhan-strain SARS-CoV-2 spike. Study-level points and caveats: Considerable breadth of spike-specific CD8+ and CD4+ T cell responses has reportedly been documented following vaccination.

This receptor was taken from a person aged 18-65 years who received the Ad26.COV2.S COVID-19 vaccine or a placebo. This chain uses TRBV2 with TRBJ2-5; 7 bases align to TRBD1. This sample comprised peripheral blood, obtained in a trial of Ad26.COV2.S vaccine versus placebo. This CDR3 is CASSQDRTAETQYF. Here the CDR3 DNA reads TGTGCCAGCAGTCAGGACAGGACCGCGGAGACCCAGTACTTC.